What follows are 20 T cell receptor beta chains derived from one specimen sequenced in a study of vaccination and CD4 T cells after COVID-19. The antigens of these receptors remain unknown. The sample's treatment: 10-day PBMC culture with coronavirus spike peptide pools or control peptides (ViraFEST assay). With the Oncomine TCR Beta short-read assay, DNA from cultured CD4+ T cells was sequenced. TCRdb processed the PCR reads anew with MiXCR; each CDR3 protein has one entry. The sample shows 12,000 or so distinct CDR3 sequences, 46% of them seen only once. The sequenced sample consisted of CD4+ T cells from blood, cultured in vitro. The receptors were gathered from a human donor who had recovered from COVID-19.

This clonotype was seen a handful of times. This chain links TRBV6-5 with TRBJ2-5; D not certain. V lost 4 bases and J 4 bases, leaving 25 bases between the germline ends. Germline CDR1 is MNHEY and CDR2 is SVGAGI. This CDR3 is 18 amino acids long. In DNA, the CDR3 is TGTGCCAGCAGTTTGCAGCCACTTGCCGCGGTCGCGCGAGAGACCCAGTACTTC. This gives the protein CASSLQPLAAVARETQYF.

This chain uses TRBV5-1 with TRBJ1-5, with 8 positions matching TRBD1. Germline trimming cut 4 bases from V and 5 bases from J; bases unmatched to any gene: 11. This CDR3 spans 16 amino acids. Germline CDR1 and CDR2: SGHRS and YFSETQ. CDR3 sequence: CASSPGQGLFDQPQHF. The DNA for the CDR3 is TGCGCCAGCAGCCCAGGACAGGGCCTGTTTGATCAGCCCCAGCATTTT.

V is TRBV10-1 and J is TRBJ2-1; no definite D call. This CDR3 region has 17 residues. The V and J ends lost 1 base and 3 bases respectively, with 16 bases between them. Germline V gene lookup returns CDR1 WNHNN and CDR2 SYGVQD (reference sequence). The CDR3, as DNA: TGCGCCAGCAGTGAGTTAAAAGAGACTCGGAACTACAATGAGCAGTTCTTC. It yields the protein CASSELKETRNYNEQFF.

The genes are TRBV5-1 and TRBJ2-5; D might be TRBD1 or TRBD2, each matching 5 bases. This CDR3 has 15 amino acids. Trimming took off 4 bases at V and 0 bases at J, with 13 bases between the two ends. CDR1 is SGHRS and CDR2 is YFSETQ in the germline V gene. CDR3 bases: TGCGCCAGCAGCAAGGACGGGGCGTACCAAGAGACCCAGTACTTC. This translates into CASSKDGAYQETQYF.

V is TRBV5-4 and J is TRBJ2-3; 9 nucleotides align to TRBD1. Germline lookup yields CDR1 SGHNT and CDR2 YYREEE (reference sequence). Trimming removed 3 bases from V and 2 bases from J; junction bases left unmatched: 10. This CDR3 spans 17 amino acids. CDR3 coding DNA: TGTGCCAGCAGCTCGAAGACAGGGGGTGGGATCACAGATACGCAGTATTTT. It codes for CASSSKTGGGITDTQYF.

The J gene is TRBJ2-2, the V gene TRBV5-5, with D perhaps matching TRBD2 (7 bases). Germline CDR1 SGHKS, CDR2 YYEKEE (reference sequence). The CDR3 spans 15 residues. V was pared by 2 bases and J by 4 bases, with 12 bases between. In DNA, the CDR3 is TGTGCCAGCAGCTTCGTGCGGGGGCTCACCGGGGAGCTGTTTTTT. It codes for CASSFVRGLTGELFF.

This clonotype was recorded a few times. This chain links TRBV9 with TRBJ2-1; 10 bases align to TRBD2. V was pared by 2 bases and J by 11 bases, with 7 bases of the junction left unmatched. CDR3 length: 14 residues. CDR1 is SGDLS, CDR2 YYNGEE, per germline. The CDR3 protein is CASSVGSLAGQQFF. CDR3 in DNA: TGTGCCAGCAGCGTCGGATCACTAGCGGGACAGCAGTTCTTC.

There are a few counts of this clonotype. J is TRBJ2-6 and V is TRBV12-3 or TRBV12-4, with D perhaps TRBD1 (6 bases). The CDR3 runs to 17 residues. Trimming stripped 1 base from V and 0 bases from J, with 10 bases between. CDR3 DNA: TGTGCCAGCAGTTTAGAGACAGGAAGCTCTGGGGCCAACGTCCTGACTTTC. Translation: CASSLETGSSGANVLTF.

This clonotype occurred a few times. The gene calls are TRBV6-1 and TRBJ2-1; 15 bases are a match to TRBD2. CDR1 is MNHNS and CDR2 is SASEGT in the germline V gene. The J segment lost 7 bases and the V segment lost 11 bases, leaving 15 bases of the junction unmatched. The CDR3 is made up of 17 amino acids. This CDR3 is CASRGLAGGRWGNEQFF. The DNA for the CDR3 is TGTGCCTCCAGAGGACTAGCGGGGGGGCGATGGGGAAATGAGCAGTTCTTC.

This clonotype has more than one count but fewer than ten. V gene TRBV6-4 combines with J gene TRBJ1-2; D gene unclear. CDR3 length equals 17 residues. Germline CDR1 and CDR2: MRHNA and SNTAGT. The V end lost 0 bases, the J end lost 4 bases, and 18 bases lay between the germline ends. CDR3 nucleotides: TGTGCCAGCAGTGACTCCGGAGGCCCCCTCTTCATCTATGGCTACACCTTC. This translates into CASSDSGGPLFIYGYTF.

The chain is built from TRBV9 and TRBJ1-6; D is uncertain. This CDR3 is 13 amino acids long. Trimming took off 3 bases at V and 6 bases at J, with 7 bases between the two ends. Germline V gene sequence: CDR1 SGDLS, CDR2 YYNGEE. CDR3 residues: CASSADPNSPLHF. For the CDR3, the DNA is TGTGCCAGCAGCGCCGATCCTAATTCACCCCTCCACTTT.

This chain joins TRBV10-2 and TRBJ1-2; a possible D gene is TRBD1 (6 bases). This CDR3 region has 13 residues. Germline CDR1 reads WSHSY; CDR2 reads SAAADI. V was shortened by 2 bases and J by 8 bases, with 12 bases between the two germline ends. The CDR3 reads CASSEDRFVGYTF. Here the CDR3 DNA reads TGCGCCAGCAGTGAGGACAGGTTCGTCGGCTACACCTTC.

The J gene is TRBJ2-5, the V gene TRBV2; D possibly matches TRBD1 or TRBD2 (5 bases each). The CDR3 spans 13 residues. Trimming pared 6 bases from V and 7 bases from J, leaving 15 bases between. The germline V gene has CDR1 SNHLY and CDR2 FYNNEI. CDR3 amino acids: CASSGTSRGTQYF. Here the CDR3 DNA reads TGTGCCAGCAGCGGGACCTCGAGGGGGACCCAGTACTTC.

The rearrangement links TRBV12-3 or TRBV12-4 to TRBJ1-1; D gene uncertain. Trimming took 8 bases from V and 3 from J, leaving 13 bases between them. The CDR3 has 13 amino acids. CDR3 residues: CASRRVPDTEAFF. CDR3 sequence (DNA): TGTGCCAGCCGGAGGGTCCCAGACACTGAAGCTTTCTTT.

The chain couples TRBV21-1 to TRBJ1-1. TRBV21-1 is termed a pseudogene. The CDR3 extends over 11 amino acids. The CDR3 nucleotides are TGTGCCAGCAGCAAACGGTCTGAAGCTTTCTTT. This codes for CASSKRSEAFF.

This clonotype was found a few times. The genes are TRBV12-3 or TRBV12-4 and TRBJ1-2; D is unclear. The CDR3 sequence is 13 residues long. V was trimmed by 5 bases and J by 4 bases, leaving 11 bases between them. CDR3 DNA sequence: TGTGCCAGCAGTCATAGCCCCTTCTATGGCTACACCTTC. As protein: CASSHSPFYGYTF.

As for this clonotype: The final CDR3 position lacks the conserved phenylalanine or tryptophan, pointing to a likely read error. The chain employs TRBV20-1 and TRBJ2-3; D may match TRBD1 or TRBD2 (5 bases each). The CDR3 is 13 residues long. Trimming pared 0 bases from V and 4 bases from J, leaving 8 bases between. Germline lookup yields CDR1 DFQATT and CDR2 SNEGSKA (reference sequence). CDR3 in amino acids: CSARDRGPDTQYL. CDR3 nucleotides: TGCAGTGCTAGAGATCGGGGCCCAGATACGCAGTATCTT.

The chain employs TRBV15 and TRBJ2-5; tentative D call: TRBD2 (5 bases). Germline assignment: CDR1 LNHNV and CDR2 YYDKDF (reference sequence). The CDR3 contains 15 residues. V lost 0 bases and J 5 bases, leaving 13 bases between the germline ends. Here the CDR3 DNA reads TGTGCCACCAGCAGAGAACCGAACAGAGGGGAGACCCAGTACTTC. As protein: CATSREPNRGETQYF.

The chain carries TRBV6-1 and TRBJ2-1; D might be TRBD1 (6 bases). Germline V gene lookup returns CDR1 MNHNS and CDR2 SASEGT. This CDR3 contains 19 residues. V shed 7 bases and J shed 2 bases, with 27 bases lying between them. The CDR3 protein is CASTINDIGTGMTYNEQFF. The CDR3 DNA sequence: TGTGCCAGCACCATAAATGATATAGGTACAGGGATGACCTACAATGAGCAGTTCTTC.

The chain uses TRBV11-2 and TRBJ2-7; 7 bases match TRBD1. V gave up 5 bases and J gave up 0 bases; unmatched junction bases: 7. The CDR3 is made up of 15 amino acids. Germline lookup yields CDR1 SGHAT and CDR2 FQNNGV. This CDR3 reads CASSPLRDSSYEQYF. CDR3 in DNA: TGTGCCAGCAGCCCCCTCCGGGACAGCTCCTACGAGCAGTACTTC.